This entry describes one TCR beta chain. Its cognate antigen is unknown. This entry is derived from a study of multiple sclerosis patients with progressive multifocal leukoencephalopathy. Turning to the study itself: Multiple sclerosis patients on natalizumab who never developed PML served as longitudinally sampled controls. Whole-study findings and limits: Most PML patients had lower entropy, suggesting less diverse TRB repertoires. Expanded clones at PML onset predated and persisted through natalizumab therapy.

Time point described: before natalizumab initiation. The T0 samples predate the first natalizumab infusion. Clones were read by immunoSEQ multiplex PCR, and TCRdb kept only the in-frame ones, dropping some. In the table there are under 35,000 clones, around 92% of which are singletons. V was pared by 2 bases and J by 2 bases, with 4 bases of the junction left unmatched. Germline CDR1 and CDR2: WSHSY and SAAADI. CDR3 size: 15 residues. The chain joins TRBV10-2 to TRBJ1-2; 8 bases match TRBD1. Sequenced sample: PBMCs. This receptor was obtained from a man aged 30 to 45 with multiple sclerosis. The CDR3 DNA is TGCGCCAGCAGTGAGACGACAGGGGCAAACTATGGCTACACCTTC. Protein product: CASSETTGANYGYTF.